Listed below are T cell receptor beta chains from one sample, sequenced in a study of T cell repertoires in cytomegalovirus infection. TCRdb re-called the reads with MiXCR, one entry per CDR3 protein. The sample records about 500,000 distinct CDR3 sequences, more than 30% being singletons. Which antigens these TCRs recognize remains unknown. The specimen was cultured PBMCs, collected from culture after CMV antigen stimulation. These receptor sequences come from a human donor in good health (CMV status not recorded). Some clones in this sample may be carry-over from other donors' samples. Each CDR3 is given with its conserved first and last residue. A D gene is named only where the DNA matches it firmly. A row's size may be missing; if present it is once, few, many or a size class.

CDR3aa | j_gene | abundance | v_gene | d_gene
CASSPISSATNEKLFF | TRBJ1-4 | NA | TRBV18 | NA
CASSLGSPRVYF | TRBJ1-3 | NA | TRBV7-2 | NA
CASSLVQTQETQYF | TRBJ2-5 | once | TRBV7-9 | NA
CPSKGDRYTDTQYF | TRBJ2-3 | NA | TRBV6-4 | TRBD1
CATSDYEQYF | TRBJ2-7 | NA | TRBV10-3 | NA
CASSQAPQGVTEKLFF | TRBJ1-4 | many | TRBV4-1 | TRBD1
CASSLVSLAVYNEQFF | TRBJ2-1 | NA | TRBV7-9 | TRBD2
CASSFPVPNTEAFF | TRBJ1-1 | NA | TRBV19 | NA
CASSEAWTGTEAFF | TRBJ1-1 | few | TRBV6-1 | TRBD1
CASSPSREGNEQFF | TRBJ2-1 | few | TRBV11-2 | TRBD2
CASTVSGRAARNEQFF | TRBJ2-1 | NA | TRBV19 | TRBD2
CATSDFGQGDNTDTQYF | TRBJ2-3 | NA | TRBV24-1 | TRBD1
CASSPRGGYNTEAFF | TRBJ1-1 | few | TRBV18 | NA
CASSQGSSGRDNEQFF | TRBJ2-1 | NA | TRBV4-1 | TRBD2
CASSYPTGGEVQNIQYF | TRBJ2-4 | NA | TRBV6-2/TRBV6-3 | TRBD2
CASSLARSSGRGTGELFF | TRBJ2-2 | few | TRBV7-8 | TRBD2
CASSQPEGPSGNTIYF | TRBJ1-3 | NA | TRBV7-9 | NA
CASRRRGGTEAFF | TRBJ1-1 | few | TRBV7-2 | NA
CASSSLGTGNEKLFF | TRBJ1-4 | NA | TRBV5-1 | TRBD1
CASSFGGGELFF | TRBJ2-2 | few | TRBV7-6 | NA
CASSLGGGMYEQYF | TRBJ2-7 | NA | TRBV11-2 | NA
CASSLALTSGRETQYF | TRBJ2-5 | NA | TRBV12-3/TRBV12-4 | TRBD2
CSARGQGSSGANVLTF | TRBJ2-6 | NA | TRBV20-1 | TRBD1
CASNSGPYNEQFF | TRBJ2-1 | NA | TRBV6-2/TRBV6-3 | NA
CASSQTSGENTQYF | TRBJ2-3 | few | TRBV7-2 | TRBD2
CASSLRAGGPGEQFF | TRBJ2-1 | NA | TRBV7-9 | TRBD2
CASSLEAPRLAAMRNTQYF | TRBJ2-3 | few | TRBV7-2 | TRBD2
CASSQRRTFSGNTIYF | TRBJ1-3 | NA | TRBV7-2 | NA
CASSSPDRGNEKLFF | TRBJ1-4 | NA | TRBV28 | TRBD1
CASSSTGTVTDTQYF | TRBJ2-3 | NA | TRBV28 | TRBD1
CASSSDRDNQPQHF | TRBJ1-5 | few | TRBV7-6 | TRBD1
CASSQGVNQPQHF | TRBJ1-5 | many | TRBV4-3 | NA
CASSRGQLNTEAFF | TRBJ1-1 | NA | TRBV19 | TRBD1
CASSFWSIGANVLTF | TRBJ2-6 | NA | TRBV11-2 | NA
CASSAHNSGANVLTF | TRBJ2-6 | once | TRBV12-3/TRBV12-4 | NA
CASSQEASGGTDTQYF | TRBJ2-3 | few | TRBV4-3 | TRBD2
CASSATGGDTEAFF | TRBJ1-1 | NA | TRBV2 | NA
CASRPLPETQYF | TRBJ2-5 | NA | TRBV7-9 | NA
CSASRGRGTEAFF | TRBJ1-1 | few | TRBV20-1 | NA
CSARHELTDTQYF | TRBJ2-3 | NA | TRBV20-1 | NA
CASRSRQDLIIQETQYF | TRBJ2-5 | NA | TRBV6-2/TRBV6-3 | NA
CASSPRQVNQPQHF | TRBJ1-5 | NA | TRBV18 | NA
CASSYGQLGSSEQFF | TRBJ2-1 | NA | TRBV6-5 | NA
CASSPPGALRYF | TRBJ2-7 | few | TRBV7-2 | NA
CASSFKYQETQYF | TRBJ2-5 | NA | TRBV27 | NA
CASSVGQGFPGANVLTF | TRBJ2-6 | NA | TRBV9 | NA
CASSRPGLAGVGAKNIQYF | TRBJ2-4 | few | TRBV12-3/TRBV12-4 | TRBD2
CASSATGVGELFF | TRBJ2-2 | few | TRBV5-4 | TRBD1
CASGGRVLNSPLHF | TRBJ1-6 | many | TRBV7-2 | NA
CASSLARGATNYGYTF | TRBJ1-2 | few | TRBV7-9 | NA
CASSLVMGLAVNEQFF | TRBJ2-1 | NA | TRBV5-1 | TRBD2
CASSLMSLYGYTF | TRBJ1-2 | few | TRBV7-2 | NA
CASSFGGGSADTQYF | TRBJ2-3 | NA | TRBV7-2 | TRBD2
CASSPRTGVNTGELFF | TRBJ2-2 | NA | TRBV7-3 | TRBD1
CASVARGNYGYTF | TRBJ1-2 | NA | TRBV6-1 | NA
CASDGVPNTEAFF | TRBJ1-1 | NA | TRBV12-5 | NA
CASSQVSGLADTGELFF | TRBJ2-2 | NA | TRBV4-1 | TRBD2
CASSPSFARRFYGYTF | TRBJ1-2 | NA | TRBV7-6 | NA
CAIKVQGNTEAFF | TRBJ1-1 | NA | TRBV10-3 | NA
CASSQGQPINSPLHF | TRBJ1-6 | NA | TRBV27 | TRBD1